This passage covers 23 T cell receptor beta chains from one sample sequenced in a study of blood T cell repertoires in COVID-19. TCRdb's copy holds only in-frame clones and misses some; the assay was immunoSEQ multiplex PCR. The sample lists about 120,000 clones, roughly four fifths occurring once. Sequenced sample: peripheral blood. The receptors here all came from a woman aged 45-65 years with acute or convalescent COVID-19.

The chain has TRBV3-1 (or the pseudogene TRBV3-2) and TRBJ2-7; D is ambiguous. The V gene's germline CDR1 is LGHDT and CDR2 YNNKEL (reference sequence). Trimming left V 3 bases short and J 4 bases short, with 4 bases between. CDR3 length: 11 residues. The chain's CDR3 is CASSHGYEQYF. The CDR3 DNA follows: TGTGCCAGCAGCCACGGGTACGAGCAGTACTTC.

The chain recombines TRBV7-6 with TRBJ2-7; D might be TRBD2 (5 bases). The CDR3 consists of 14 residues. Germline CDR1 reads SGHVS; CDR2 reads FNYEAQ. V was cut by 2 bases and J by 2 bases, with 10 bases left in between. The CDR3: CASSLLATTYEQYF. DNA for the CDR3: TGTGCCAGCAGCTTACTAGCTACCACCTACGAGCAGTACTTC.

This chain joins TRBV6-5 and TRBJ1-2; D is perhaps TRBD1 (5 bases). V shed 7 bases and J shed 4 bases, with 10 bases lying between them. The CDR3 spans 12 residues. Germline-derived CDR1 and CDR2 are MNHEY and SVGAGI. In nucleotides, the CDR3 is TGTGCCAGCACCAAGACAGCCTATGGCTACACCTTC. It translates to CASTKTAYGYTF.

There are a few counts of this clone. This sequence joins TRBV12-2 and TRBJ2-7; the table's D call, TRBD2, was not checked against the DNA. TRBV12-2 is noted as a pseudogene. The CDR3 has 16 amino acids. CDR3 nucleotide sequence: TGTGCAAGTCGCTTAGACGGGACTAGCGGCGACTACGAGCAGTACTTC. It is translated as CASRLDGTSGDYEQYF.

V usage is TRBV18 and J usage is TRBJ2-1, with TRBD2 matching over 12 bases. Trimming took 1 base from V and 7 from J; bases not matched to a gene: 20. The CDR3 is made up of 21 amino acids. Germline CDR1 reads KGHSH; CDR2 reads LQKENI. The CDR3 DNA reads as TGTGCCAGCTCACCACTTCAGGTAGGGGCGCGACTAGCGGGAGTTAGAAATGAGCAGTTCTTC. Translation: CASSPLQVGARLAGVRNEQFF.

The chain joins TRBV5-1 to TRBJ2-5, with a tentative D call TRBD2 (6 bases). Trimming stripped 7 bases from V and 1 base from J, with 11 bases between. CDR3 size: 13 residues. Looked up from germline, CDR1 is SGHRS and CDR2 is YFSETQ. The CDR3: CASGPGLQETQYF. The CDR3 DNA follows: TGCGCCAGCGGCCCGGGACTCCAAGAGACCCAGTACTTC.

The chain joins TRBV27 to TRBJ1-1; D might be TRBD1 (6 bases). The CDR3 is 15 amino acids. Germline loops: CDR1 MNHEY, CDR2 SMNVEV (reference sequence). V lost 5 bases and J lost 4, with 17 bases in between. The CDR3 DNA reads as TGTGCCAGCAGTGGCAGGGGCAGGGGCCCCACTGAAGCTTTCTTT. It specifies CASSGRGRGPTEAFF.

The chain uses TRBV28 and TRBJ1-1, with 7 nucleotides matching TRBD1. Germline-derived CDR1 and CDR2 are MDHEN and SYDVKM. The CDR3 extends over 12 amino acids. The J segment lost 3 bases and the V segment lost 7 bases, leaving 2 bases of the junction unmatched. The CDR3 is CASKTGYTEAFF. In DNA form, the CDR3 reads TGTGCCAGCAAGACAGGGTACACTGAAGCTTTCTTT.

This clone appeared a single time. The genes are TRBV9 and TRBJ1-5; TRBD1 might be the D (5 bases). Germline CDR1 SGDLS, CDR2 YYNGEE. The V gene lost 3 bases and the J gene lost 6 bases, with 13 bases spanning the gap. The CDR3 spans 14 residues. For the CDR3, the DNA is TGTGCCAGCAGCGCTCAGGGAGGAGGTCAGCCCCAGCATTTT. Its translation: CASSAQGGGQPQHF.

This clone was counted between two and nine times. CDR3 sequence reads: CASSITGSVNTEAFF. Written as DNA, the CDR3 is TGTGCCAGCAGTATCACAGGGTCGGTGAACACTGAAGCTTTCTTT. This chain joins TRBV28 and TRBJ1-1, with D tentatively TRBD1 (6 bases). CDR1 is MDHEN, CDR2 SYDVKM, per germline. The CDR3 consists of 15 residues. Trimming left V 5 bases short and J 0 bases short, with 13 bases between. The whole variable domain, remainder taken from reference TRBV28 and TRBJ1-1, is DVKVTQSSRYLVKRTGEKVFLECVQDMDHENMFWYRQDPGLGLRLIYFSYDVKMKEKGDIPEGYSVSREKKERFSLILESASTNQTSMYLCASSITGSVNTEAFFGQGTRLTVV.

This chain joins TRBV6-5 and TRBJ2-1; 9 positions agree with TRBD2. Germline lookup yields CDR1 MNHEY and CDR2 SVGAGI. The CDR3 sequence is 15 residues long. The trim removed 6 bases at V and 8 bases at J, leaving 11 bases unmatched. The CDR3 DNA sequence: TGTGCCAGCAGACTAATAGCGGGAGCAGTTGATGAGCAGTTCTTC. Its protein is CASRLIAGAVDEQFF.

The J gene is TRBJ2-3, the V gene TRBV19; D may be TRBD2 (6 bases). CDR3 size: 13 residues. With 6 bases removed from V and 1 base from J, the gap between germline ends came to 8 bases. Germline V gives CDR1 LNHDA, CDR2 SQIVND (reference sequence). The CDR3 DNA follows: TGTGCCAGTAGCGGGAGAGGCACAGATACGCAGTATTTT. Translating it yields CASSGRGTDTQYF. Complete variable domain (other parts from reference TRBV19 and TRBJ2-3): DGGITQSPKYLFRKEGQNVTLSCEQNLNHDAMYWYRQDPGQGLRLIYYSQIVNDFQKGDIAEGYSVSREKKESFPLTVTSAQKNPTAFYLCASSGRGTDTQYFGPGTRLTVL.

V and J are TRBV6-5 and TRBJ1-1, with D perhaps matching TRBD1 (5 bases). CDR1 MNHEY and CDR2 SVGAGI come from the germline V gene. The germline V and J ends were trimmed by 5 bases and 1 base, with 11 bases remaining between them. The CDR3 is made up of 14 amino acids. The CDR3 spells CASSPHDRNTEAFF. As DNA, the CDR3 is TGTGCCAGCAGTCCCCATGACAGGAACACTGAAGCTTTCTTT.

This rearrangement joins TRBV19 to TRBJ1-2, with 8 bases identical to TRBD1. CDR1 is LNHDA, CDR2 SQIVND, per germline (reference sequence). With 5 bases clipped from V and 7 bases from J, the junction kept 6 bases outside the gene matches. CDR3 length equals 13 residues. CDR3 in DNA: TGTGCCAGTAGTTCTCAGGGGGCGCTTGGCTACACCTTC. Protein sequence: CASSSQGALGYTF.

The V gene is TRBV30, the J gene TRBJ2-7; 8 bases fit TRBD2. Germline V gene sequence: CDR1 GTSNPN, CDR2 SVGIG (reference sequence). V dropped 5 bases and J dropped 6; count of bases not matched to a gene: 3. This CDR3 has 11 residues. The CDR3 nucleotides are TGTGCCTGGGGGCTAGCGGGCGAGCAGTACTTC. Translated, it gives CAWGLAGEQYF.

The V call is TRBV5-1, the J call TRBJ1-1, with D unresolved. In germline, CDR1 is SGHRS, CDR2 YFSETQ. The CDR3 length is 13 residues. V lost 4 bases, J lost 6 bases, and 13 bases lay in between. Here the CDR3 DNA reads TGCGCCAGCAGCCCCCTCCACAACGCTGAAGCTTTCTTT. As protein: CASSPLHNAEAFF.

V is TRBV19 and J is TRBJ2-1; TRBD2 is a possible D gene (6 bases). Between the trimmed V and J ends, which lost 6 bases and 7 bases, there was a span of 22 bases. Germline CDR1 is LNHDA and CDR2 is SQIVND (reference sequence). The CDR3 contains 16 residues. DNA for the CDR3: TGTGCCAGTAGCTTGAGACCGACTAGTCTCTCTAATGAGCAGTTCTTC. It is translated as CASSLRPTSLSNEQFF.

The chain links TRBV21-1 to TRBJ1-1. TRBV21-1 is marked as a pseudogene. There are 15 residues in the CDR3. CDR3 protein: CASLNKIRGSTEAFF. The DNA for the CDR3 is TGTGCCAGCTTAAATAAGATTCGGGGAAGCACTGAAGCTTTCTTT.

The V gene is TRBV10-2, the J gene TRBJ1-5; D gene unclear. The germline V gene encodes CDR1 WSHSY and CDR2 SAAADI. The CDR3 consists of 14 residues. Trimming stripped 2 bases from V and 7 bases from J, with 12 bases between. CDR3: CASSENGGRQPQHF. In nucleotides, the CDR3 is TGCGCCAGCAGTGAGAATGGAGGTCGACAGCCCCAGCATTTT.

This clone was detected a few times. The V gene is TRBV3-1 (or the pseudogene TRBV3-2), the J gene TRBJ1-6, with D possibly being TRBD1 (5 bases). In germline, CDR1 is LGHDT, CDR2 YNNKEL (reference sequence). Trimming left V 8 bases short and J 8 bases short, with 16 bases between. CDR3 length: 14 amino acids. CDR3 nucleotides: TGTGCCAGCCATAAGGGGTATCGGGATTCACCCCTCCACTTT. Amino acid sequence: CASHKGYRDSPLHF.

The chain joins TRBV5-1 to TRBJ1-2, with D perhaps TRBD1 (5 bases). The CDR3 is made up of 14 amino acids. Germline V gives CDR1 SGHRS, CDR2 YFSETQ. The V end lost 4 bases, the J end lost 0 bases, and 10 bases lay between the germline ends. The CDR3 loop reads CASSPDSPNYGYTF. The CDR3 nucleotides read TGCGCCAGCAGCCCTGACAGTCCTAACTATGGCTACACCTTC.

As concerns this clone: Other DNA sequences in this specimen translate into the identical CDR3. V gene TRBV7-9 combines with J gene TRBJ1-4, with a weak D call TRBD1 (5 bases). Germline V lookup: CDR1 SEHNR, CDR2 FQNEAQ (reference sequence). The CDR3 length is 14 residues. V lost 8 bases and J lost 7, with 17 bases in between. The CDR3 region is CASSPRGLGEKLFF. The CDR3, as DNA: TGTGCCAGCTCCCCCCGGGGGTTAGGTGAAAAACTGTTTTTT. Full variable domain (rest looked up from reference TRBV7-9 and TRBJ1-4): DTGVSQNPRHKITKRGQNVTFRCDPISEHNRLYWYRQTLGQGPEFLTYFQNEAQLEKSRLLSDRFSAERPKGSFSTLEIQRTEQGDSAMYLCASSPRGLGEKLFFGSGTQLSVL.

This rearrangement joins TRBV7-2 to TRBJ1-3, with D perhaps matching TRBD1 (6 bases). The CDR3 covers 17 residues. From germline, CDR1 is SGHTA and CDR2 FQGNSA. V lost 1 base and J 2 bases, leaving 15 bases between the germline ends. This CDR3 is CASSLGPFGTTGNTIYF. In DNA form, the CDR3 reads TGTGCCAGCAGCTTAGGGCCCTTCGGGACAACTGGAAACACCATATATTTT.